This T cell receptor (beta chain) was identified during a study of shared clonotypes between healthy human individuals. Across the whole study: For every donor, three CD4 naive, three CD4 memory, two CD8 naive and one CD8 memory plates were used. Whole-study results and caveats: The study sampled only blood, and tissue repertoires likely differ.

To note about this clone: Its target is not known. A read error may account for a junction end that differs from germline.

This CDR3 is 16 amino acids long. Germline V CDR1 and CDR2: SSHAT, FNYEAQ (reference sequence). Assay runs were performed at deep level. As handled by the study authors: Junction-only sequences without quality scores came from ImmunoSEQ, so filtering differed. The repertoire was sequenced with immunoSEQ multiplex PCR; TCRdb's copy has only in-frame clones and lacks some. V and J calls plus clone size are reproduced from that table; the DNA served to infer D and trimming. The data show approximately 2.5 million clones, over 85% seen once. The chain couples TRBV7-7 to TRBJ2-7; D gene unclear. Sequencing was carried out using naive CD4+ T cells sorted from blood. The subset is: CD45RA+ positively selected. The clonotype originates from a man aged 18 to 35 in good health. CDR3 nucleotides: TGTGCTAGCAGCTTACCCATATCTGAGCGAACCTACGAGCAGTACTTC. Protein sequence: CASSLPISERTYEQYF.